These 9 T cell receptor beta chains came from one sample sequenced in a study of vaccination effects on CD4 cells after COVID-19. What these receptors recognize is not known. Some clones are missing from TCRdb's copy, which holds only in-frame ones; the method was immunoSEQ multiplex PCR. Of around 49,000 clones listed, approximately 70% are singletons. Expansion with viral peptide pools was applied to antigen-specific CD4+ T cells by the ViraFEST assay prior to sequencing. Culturing for 9 to 10 days preceded CD4+ T cell isolation. SARS-CoV-2 infection was confirmed by PCR in the person between March and December 2020. The sequencing here drew on CD4+ T cells from PBMCs cultured with a peptide pool, taken before COVID-19 vaccination. The receptors here all came from a human donor who had a prior SARS-CoV-2 infection.

The chain recombines TRBV7-9 with TRBJ1-1, with no clear D. The CDR3 is made up of 11 amino acids. The V gene's germline CDR1 is SEHNR and CDR2 FQNEAQ (reference sequence). The V and J ends lost 1 base and 10 bases respectively, with 7 bases between them. The CDR3 protein is CASSLGRRAFF. For the CDR3, the DNA is TGTGCCAGCAGCTTAGGTCGCCGAGCTTTCTTT.

This clone was seen a handful of times. This rearrangement joins TRBV4-2 to TRBJ1-2, with D perhaps TRBD1 (6 bases). Germline values: CDR1 LGHNA, CDR2 YNFKEQ. The V gene lost 0 bases and the J gene lost 4 bases, with 21 bases spanning the gap. This CDR3 contains 18 residues. Here the CDR3 reads CASSQDSRGAGGGYGYTF. The CDR3, as DNA: TGTGCCAGCAGCCAAGATTCCAGGGGAGCGGGGGGCGGCTATGGCTACACCTTC.

The rearrangement joins TRBV30 to TRBJ1-1; D is possibly TRBD1 (5 bases). With 2 bases removed from V and 6 bases from J, the gap between germline ends came to 19 bases. CDR1 is GTSNPN, CDR2 SVGIG, per germline (reference sequence). CDR3 length equals 15 residues. The CDR3, as DNA: TGTGCCTGGAGTTTCCGGACGCGGGACCTTTCTGAAGCTTTCTTT. Protein sequence: CAWSFRTRDLSEAFF.

The V call is TRBV5-6, the J call TRBJ2-1; 11 nucleotides agree with TRBD2. Trimming cost V 1 base and J 8 bases; bases outside gene matches: 5. Germline V CDR1 and CDR2: SGHDT, YYEEEE. The CDR3 consists of 15 residues. This CDR3 reads CASSLYSGGAYEQFF. As DNA, the CDR3 is TGTGCCAGCAGCTTGTATAGCGGGGGGGCTTATGAGCAGTTCTTC.

V gene TRBV10-3 combines with J gene TRBJ2-2, with D unclear. The CDR3 runs 15 residues. Germline assignment: CDR1 ENHRY and CDR2 SYGVKD. Trimming pared 5 bases from V and 7 bases from J, leaving 17 bases between. The CDR3 loop is CAISSPWPRGGELFF. Here the CDR3 DNA reads TGTGCCATCAGTTCCCCGTGGCCCCGCGGCGGGGAGCTGTTTTTT.

The V gene is TRBV3-1 (or the pseudogene TRBV3-2), the J gene TRBJ2-2; D might be TRBD1 (5 bases). There are 15 residues in the CDR3. Trimming shortened V by 2 bases and J by 6 bases, and 13 bases separated the two germline ends. Germline V CDR1 and CDR2: LGHDT, YNNKEL (reference sequence). The CDR3 DNA is TGTGCCAGCAGCCAATGGCAGGGAAGTCCCGGGGAGCTGTTTTTT. It codes for CASSQWQGSPGELFF.

V usage is TRBV3-1 (or the pseudogene TRBV3-2) and J usage is TRBJ2-5; no definite D call. V lost 3 bases and J lost 4, with 3 bases in between. Germline V gene data show CDR1 as LGHDT and CDR2 as YNNKEL (reference sequence). There are 11 residues in the CDR3. The chain's CDR3 is CASSHVETQYF. CDR3 DNA: TGTGCCAGCAGCCACGTAGAGACCCAGTACTTC.

V is TRBV9 and J is TRBJ1-1; no clear D. Germline V gene lookup returns CDR1 SGDLS and CDR2 YYNGEE. V was cut by 4 bases and J by 11 bases, with 15 bases left in between. The CDR3 length is 12 residues. This CDR3 is CASSLDGGSAFF. The DNA of the CDR3 is TGTGCCAGCAGCCTAGACGGAGGAAGTGCTTTCTTT.

This sequence joins TRBV5-1 and TRBJ1-1, with a weak D call TRBD1 (5 bases). The CDR3 is 14 residues long. Germline CDR1 and CDR2: SGHRS and YFSETQ. V lost 7 bases and J lost 3, with 16 bases in between. CDR3 sequence: CASASQGMDTEAFF. CDR3 DNA: TGCGCCAGCGCAAGCCAGGGTATGGACACTGAAGCTTTCTTT.